One sample yielded the 14 T cell receptor beta chains listed below, sequenced in a study of OX40 agonist ivuxolimab in advanced cancers. Generated by immunoSEQ multiplex PCR, the TCRdb table keeps only in-frame clones and is missing some. The sample lists 60,000 or so clones, 86% occurring once. The material sequenced was CD4+ or CD8+ T cells sorted from blood, taken in a trial of the OX40 agonist ivuxolimab. These TCRs come from an adult with an advanced solid tumor such as melanoma, head and neck, liver or kidney cancer.

The V gene is TRBV6-5, the J gene TRBJ2-5; 7 bases fit TRBD2. In germline, CDR1 is MNHEY, CDR2 SVGAGI. This CDR3 has 16 residues. The J segment lost 3 bases and the V segment lost 0 bases, leaving 7 bases of the junction unmatched. CDR3 residues: CASSYSVGGWEETQYF. In DNA, the CDR3 is TGTGCCAGCAGTTACTCTGTGGGGGGGTGGGAAGAGACCCAGTACTTC.

This chain links TRBV19 with TRBJ1-1, with a weak D call TRBD1 (5 bases). Germline loops: CDR1 LNHDA, CDR2 SQIVND (reference sequence). The ends were cut back, 5 bases at V and 1 base at J, with 23 bases in the middle. CDR3 length equals 18 residues. The chain's CDR3 is CASSQEGPGSGGNTEAFF. CDR3 bases: TGTGCCAGTAGTCAAGAAGGTCCGGGGTCCGGGGGGAACACTGAAGCTTTCTTT.

This sequence joins TRBV9 and TRBJ2-5; 10 bases fit TRBD2. The germline V gene encodes CDR1 SGDLS and CDR2 YYNGEE. V dropped 3 bases and J dropped 5; count of bases not matched to a gene: 7. The CDR3 covers 15 residues. In nucleotides, the CDR3 is TGTGCCAGCAGCGGGAGCGGGGGGGCCCTTGAGACCCAGTACTTC. Its protein product is CASSGSGGALETQYF.

This clone was seen only once. The chain is built from TRBV6-1 and TRBJ2-2; D call uncertain. The CDR3 is 13 amino acids. Looked up from germline, CDR1 is MNHNS and CDR2 is SASEGT. Trimming cost V 7 bases and J 0 bases, with 6 bases left between them. CDR3 sequence: CASNPPNTGELFF. Written as DNA, the CDR3 is TGTGCCAGCAACCCACCGAACACCGGGGAGCTGTTTTTT.

This chain links TRBV29-1 with TRBJ1-1; possibly TRBD1 for D (5 bases). CDR3 size: 13 residues. Trimming removed 7 bases from V and 0 bases from J, with 12 bases in between. The germline V gene encodes CDR1 SQVTM and CDR2 ANQGSEA. In DNA form, the CDR3 reads TGCAGCGCCGAGAGAGGGGTGAACACTGAAGCTTTCTTT. This gives the protein CSAERGVNTEAFF.

The gene calls are TRBV7-3 and TRBJ2-3; maybe TRBD1 (5 bases). Germline lookup yields CDR1 SGHTA and CDR2 FQGTGA. V lost 5 bases to trimming and J lost 4 bases, with 10 bases between them. This CDR3 has 13 residues. The CDR3 bases are TGTGCCAGCAGCAAAACAGGTCCAGATACGCAGTATTTT. This translates into CASSKTGPDTQYF.

The chain joins TRBV4-2 to TRBJ1-3; 9 bases align to TRBD1. V shed 6 bases and J 4 bases; nucleotides not matched to a gene: 10. CDR3 length: 16 residues. Per the germline V gene, CDR1 is LGHNA and CDR2 is YNFKEQ. This chain's CDR3 is CASSYSRDRVGNTIYF. CDR3 DNA: TGTGCCAGCAGTTACTCGAGGGACAGGGTGGGAAACACCATATATTTT.

This sequence joins TRBV5-5 and TRBJ1-2; 11 nucleotides match TRBD1. With V trimmed by 2 bases and J by 1 base, 1 base remained unmatched. The CDR3 spans 15 residues. CDR1 SGHKS and CDR2 YYEKEE come from the germline V gene (reference sequence). The CDR3 sequence is CASSFGTGGNYGYTF. DNA of the CDR3: TGTGCCAGCAGCTTCGGGACAGGGGGTAACTATGGCTACACCTTC.

This clone was detected a few times. This CDR3 is also generated by other DNA sequences in the sample. V usage is TRBV14 and J usage is TRBJ2-3; D might be TRBD2 (6 bases). V lost 0 bases, J lost 0 bases, and 10 bases lay in between. The germline V gene has CDR1 SGHDN and CDR2 FVKESK. The CDR3 is 16 residues long. CDR3 region: CASSQDGGASTDTQYF. CDR3 DNA sequence: TGTGCCAGCAGCCAAGATGGCGGGGCTAGCACAGATACGCAGTATTTT. Full variable domain (rest looked up from reference TRBV14 and TRBJ2-3): EAGVTQFPSHSVIEKGQTVTLRCDPISGHDNLYWYRRVMGKEIKFLLHFVKESKQDESGMPNNRFLAERTGGTYSTLKVQPAELEDSGVYFCASSQDGGASTDTQYFGPGTRLTVL.

The chain employs TRBV27 and TRBJ1-3, with TRBD1 as a possible D gene (5 bases). Germline CDR1 reads MNHEY; CDR2 reads SMNVEV (reference sequence). V shed 5 bases and J shed 0 bases, with 11 bases lying between them. This CDR3 comprises 15 residues. DNA for the CDR3: TGTGCCAGCAGTCGAACAGGATACTCTGGAAACACCATATATTTT. This translates into CASSRTGYSGNTIYF.

V is TRBV5-1 and J is TRBJ2-1, with no clear D. Deletions cut 0 bases from V and 1 base from J, with 8 bases between. The CDR3 extends over 15 amino acids. Looked up from germline, CDR1 is SGHRS and CDR2 is YFSETQ. The CDR3 DNA reads as TGCGCCAGCAGCTTGGCCAGGCGGTCCTACAATGAGCAGTTCTTC. As protein: CASSLARRSYNEQFF. The entire variable domain, with the rest obtained from reference TRBV5-1 and TRBJ2-1, is as follows: KAGVTQTPRYLIKTRGQQVTLSCSPISGHRSVSWYQQTPGQGLQFLFEYFSETQRNKGNFPGRFSGRQFSNSRSEMNVSTLELGDSALYLCASSLARRSYNEQFFGPGTRLTVL.

The genes are TRBV9 and TRBJ2-3, with unresolved D. This CDR3 region has 14 residues. The germline V gene encodes CDR1 SGDLS and CDR2 YYNGEE. V was pared by 3 bases and J by 4 bases, with 12 bases between. The chain's CDR3 is CASSGNVVADTQYF. Written as DNA, the CDR3 is TGTGCCAGCAGCGGAAACGTGGTGGCAGATACGCAGTATTTT.

The chain is built from TRBV7-2 and TRBJ2-3; D is ambiguous. V was pared by 4 bases and J by 2 bases, with 16 bases between. Germline V gives CDR1 SGHTA, CDR2 FQGNSA. The CDR3 has 16 residues. CDR3 residues: CASSSGDFANTDTQYF. As DNA, the CDR3 is TGTGCCAGCAGCTCCGGTGACTTCGCCAACACAGATACGCAGTATTTT.

The chain recombines TRBV6-5 with TRBJ1-1; D gene unclear. Looked up from germline, CDR1 is MNHEY and CDR2 is SVGAGI. V was shortened by 10 bases and J by 8 bases, with 14 bases between the two germline ends. CDR3 length: 11 residues. The CDR3 here is CATRREQEAFF. DNA of the CDR3: TGTGCCACAAGACGGGAACAAGAAGCTTTCTTT.